The 2 T cell receptor beta chains below all came from one sample that was sequenced in a study of blood T cell repertoires in COVID-19. This table comes from immunoSEQ multiplex PCR, and its TCRdb copy is limited to in-frame clones, with some not included. The top ten clones hold about 3% of a sample with under 250,000 clones, roughly 81% of them seen once. Sequenced sample: peripheral blood. Receptors were obtained from a man aged 50 to 59 who had recovered from COVID-19.

This clone occurred once. V is TRBV28 and J is TRBJ2-1; TRBD2 matches at 7 bases. The V and J ends lost 7 bases and 5 bases, in that order; junction bases with no gene match: 8. Germline-derived CDR1 and CDR2 are MDHEN and SYDVKM. There are 14 residues in the CDR3. The CDR3 protein is CASTTVGTNNEQFF. The CDR3 DNA sequence: TGTGCCAGCACCACAGTCGGGACTAACAATGAGCAGTTCTTC.

The chain uses TRBV19 and TRBJ2-7, with 9 bases that match TRBD1. Losses at the gene ends were 6 bases for V and 3 bases for J; bases not matched to a gene: 18. The CDR3 loop spans 18 amino acids. In germline, CDR1 is LNHDA, CDR2 SQIVND (reference sequence). The CDR3 loop is CASSTSWTGVFGFYEQYF. The CDR3 region has the DNA TGTGCCAGTAGCACCAGCTGGACAGGGGTTTTTGGTTTCTACGAGCAGTACTTC.